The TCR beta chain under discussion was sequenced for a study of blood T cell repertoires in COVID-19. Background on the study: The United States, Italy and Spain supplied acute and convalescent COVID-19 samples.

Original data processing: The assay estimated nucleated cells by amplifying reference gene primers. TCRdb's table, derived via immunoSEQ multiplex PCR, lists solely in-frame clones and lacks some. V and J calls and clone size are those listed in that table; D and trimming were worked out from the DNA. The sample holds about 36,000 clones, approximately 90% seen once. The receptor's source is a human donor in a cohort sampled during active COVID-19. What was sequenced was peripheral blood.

The CDR3 protein is CASGGDRSNQPQHF. As DNA, the CDR3 is TGTGCCAGTGGGGGGGACAGGAGCAATCAGCCCCAGCATTTT. The chain joins TRBV19 to TRBJ1-5; 8 positions match TRBD1. J gave up 1 base and V 8 bases, and 4 bases lay outside the gene matches. Germline V gene data show CDR1 as LNHDA and CDR2 as SQIVND (reference sequence). CDR3 length: 14 amino acids.